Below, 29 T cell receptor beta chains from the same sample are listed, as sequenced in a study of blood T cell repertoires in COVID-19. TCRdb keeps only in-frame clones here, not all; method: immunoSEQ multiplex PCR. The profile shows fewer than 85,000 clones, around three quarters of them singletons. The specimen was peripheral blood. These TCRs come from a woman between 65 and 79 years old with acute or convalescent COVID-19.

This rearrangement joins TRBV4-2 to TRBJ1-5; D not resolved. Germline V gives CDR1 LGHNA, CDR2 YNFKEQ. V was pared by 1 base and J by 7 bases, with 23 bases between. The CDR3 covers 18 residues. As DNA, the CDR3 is TGTGCCAGCAGCCAAGGGGTCCAAATAGGAGTTAATAGACAGCCCCAGCATTTT. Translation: CASSQGVQIGVNRQPQHF.

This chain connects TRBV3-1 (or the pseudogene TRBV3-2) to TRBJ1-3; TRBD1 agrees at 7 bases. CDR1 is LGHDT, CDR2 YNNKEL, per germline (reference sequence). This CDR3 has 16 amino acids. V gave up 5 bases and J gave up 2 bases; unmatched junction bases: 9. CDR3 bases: TGTGCCAGCAGCGTTCGCACAGGGGCCACTGGAAACACCATATATTTT. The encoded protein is CASSVRTGATGNTIYF.

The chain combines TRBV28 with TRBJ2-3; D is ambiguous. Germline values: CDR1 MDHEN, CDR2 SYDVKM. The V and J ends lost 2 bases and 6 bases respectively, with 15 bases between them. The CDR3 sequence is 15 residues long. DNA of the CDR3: TGTGCCAGCAGTTTAAACGCTCCCATCGGGGATACGCAGTATTTT. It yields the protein CASSLNAPIGDTQYF.

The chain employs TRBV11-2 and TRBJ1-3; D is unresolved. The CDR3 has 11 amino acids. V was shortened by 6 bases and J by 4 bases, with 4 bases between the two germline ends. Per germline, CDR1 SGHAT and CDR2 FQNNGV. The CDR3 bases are TGTGCCAGCAGTGAGGGAAACACCATATATTTT. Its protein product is CASSEGNTIYF.

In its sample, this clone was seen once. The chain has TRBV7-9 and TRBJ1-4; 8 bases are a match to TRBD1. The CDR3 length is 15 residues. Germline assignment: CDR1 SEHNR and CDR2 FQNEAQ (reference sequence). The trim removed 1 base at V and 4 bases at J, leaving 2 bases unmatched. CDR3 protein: CASSLGDRSNEKLFF. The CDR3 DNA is TGTGCCAGCAGCTTAGGGGACAGGAGTAATGAAAAACTGTTTTTT.

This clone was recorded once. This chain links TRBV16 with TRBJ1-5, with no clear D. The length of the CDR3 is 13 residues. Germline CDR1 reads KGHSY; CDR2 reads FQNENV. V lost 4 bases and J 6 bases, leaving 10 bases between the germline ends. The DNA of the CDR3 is TGTGCCAGCAGCCTCGCGGCGGGTCAGCCCCAGCATTTT. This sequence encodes CASSLAAGQPQHF.

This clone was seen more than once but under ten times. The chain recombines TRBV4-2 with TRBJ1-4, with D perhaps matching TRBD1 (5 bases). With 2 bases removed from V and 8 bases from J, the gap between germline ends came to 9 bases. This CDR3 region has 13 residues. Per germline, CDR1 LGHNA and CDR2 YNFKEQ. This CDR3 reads CASSQPGEEKLFF. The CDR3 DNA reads TGTGCCAGCAGCCAACCGGGGGAGGAAAAACTGTTTTTT.

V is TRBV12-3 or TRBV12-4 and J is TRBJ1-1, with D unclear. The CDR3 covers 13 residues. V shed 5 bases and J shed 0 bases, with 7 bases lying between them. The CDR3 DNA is TGTGCCAGCAGTCTACAGCTGAACACTGAAGCTTTCTTT. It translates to CASSLQLNTEAFF.

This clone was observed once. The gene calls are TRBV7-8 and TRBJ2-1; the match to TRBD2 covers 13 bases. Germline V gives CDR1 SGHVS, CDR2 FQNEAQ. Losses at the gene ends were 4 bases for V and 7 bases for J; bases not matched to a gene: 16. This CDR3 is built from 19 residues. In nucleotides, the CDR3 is TGTGCCAGCAGCTCACCTTGGACTAGCGGGAGTGACCCATCTAATGAGCAGTTCTTC. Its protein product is CASSSPWTSGSDPSNEQFF. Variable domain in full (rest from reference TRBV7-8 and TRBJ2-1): GAGVSQSPRYKVAKRGQDVALRCDPISGHVSLFWYQQALGQGPEFLTYFQNEAQLDKSGLPSDRFFAERPEGSVSTLKIQRTQQEDSAVYLCASSSPWTSGSDPSNEQFFGPGTRLTVL.

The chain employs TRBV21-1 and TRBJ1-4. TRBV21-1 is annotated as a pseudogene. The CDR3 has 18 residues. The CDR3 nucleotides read TGTGCCAGCAGCAAAGTTGTAGGGGGGGCTCCAACTAATGAAAAACTGTTTTTT. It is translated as CASSKVVGGAPTNEKLFF.

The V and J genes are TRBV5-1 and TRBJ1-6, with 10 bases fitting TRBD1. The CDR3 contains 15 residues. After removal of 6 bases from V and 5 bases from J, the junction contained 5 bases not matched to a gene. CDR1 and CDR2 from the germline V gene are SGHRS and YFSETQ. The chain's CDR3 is CASTPGTGDNSPLHF. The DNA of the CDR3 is TGCGCCAGCACCCCCGGGACAGGGGATAATTCACCCCTCCACTTT.

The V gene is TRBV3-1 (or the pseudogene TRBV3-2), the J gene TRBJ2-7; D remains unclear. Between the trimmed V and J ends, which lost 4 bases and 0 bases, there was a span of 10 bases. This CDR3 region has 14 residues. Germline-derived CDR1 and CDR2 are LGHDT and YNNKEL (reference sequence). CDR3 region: CASSPTRSSYEQYF. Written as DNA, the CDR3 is TGTGCCAGCAGCCCGACCCGGAGCTCCTACGAGCAGTACTTC.

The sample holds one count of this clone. CDR3 in DNA: TGCAGCGTTGGACAGGGGGGTGGAAACACCATATATTTT. Protein product: CSVGQGGGNTIYF. The chain has TRBV29-1 and TRBJ1-3; 9 bases line up with TRBD1. Germline V gene lookup returns CDR1 SQVTM and CDR2 ANQGSEA. V lost 4 bases to trimming and J lost 3 bases; unmatched junction nucleotides: 1. The CDR3 totals 13 residues.

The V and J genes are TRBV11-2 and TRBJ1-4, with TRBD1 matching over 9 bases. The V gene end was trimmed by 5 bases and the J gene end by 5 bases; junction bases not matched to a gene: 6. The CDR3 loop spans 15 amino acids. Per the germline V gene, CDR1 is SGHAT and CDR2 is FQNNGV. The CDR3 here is CASSPPGQGNEKLFF. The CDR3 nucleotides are TGTGCCAGCAGCCCCCCGGGACAGGGAAATGAAAAACTGTTTTTT.

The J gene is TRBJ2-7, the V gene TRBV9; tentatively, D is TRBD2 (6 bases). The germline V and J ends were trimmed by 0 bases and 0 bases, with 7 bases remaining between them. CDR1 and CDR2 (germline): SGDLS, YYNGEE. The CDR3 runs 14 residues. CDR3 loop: CASSVAGASYEQYF. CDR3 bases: TGTGCCAGCAGCGTAGCGGGAGCCTCCTACGAGCAGTACTTC.

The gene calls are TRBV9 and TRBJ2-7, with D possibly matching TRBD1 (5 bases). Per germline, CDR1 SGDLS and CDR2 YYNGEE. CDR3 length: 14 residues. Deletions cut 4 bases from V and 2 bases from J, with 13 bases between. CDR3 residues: CASSRGRNTYEQYF. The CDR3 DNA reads TGTGCCAGCAGCAGGGGAAGGAACACCTACGAGCAGTACTTC. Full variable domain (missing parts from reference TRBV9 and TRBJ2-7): DSGVTQTPKHLITATGQRVTLRCSPRSGDLSVYWYQQSLDQGLQFLIQYYNGEERAKGNILERFSAQQFPDLHSELNLSSLELGDSALYFCASSRGRNTYEQYFGPGTRLTVT.

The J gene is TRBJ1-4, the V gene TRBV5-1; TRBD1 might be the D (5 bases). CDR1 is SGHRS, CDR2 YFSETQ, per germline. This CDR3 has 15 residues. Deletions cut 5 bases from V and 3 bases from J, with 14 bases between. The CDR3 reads CASRTSGKANEKLFF. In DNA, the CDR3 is TGCGCCAGCAGGACCTCAGGGAAGGCTAATGAAAAACTGTTTTTT.

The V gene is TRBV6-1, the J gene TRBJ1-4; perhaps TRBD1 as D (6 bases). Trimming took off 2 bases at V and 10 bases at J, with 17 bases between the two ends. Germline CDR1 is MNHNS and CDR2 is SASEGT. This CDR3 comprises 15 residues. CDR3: CASSERETGKRKLFF. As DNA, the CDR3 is TGTGCCAGCAGTGAACGAGAAACAGGGAAGAGAAAACTGTTTTTT.

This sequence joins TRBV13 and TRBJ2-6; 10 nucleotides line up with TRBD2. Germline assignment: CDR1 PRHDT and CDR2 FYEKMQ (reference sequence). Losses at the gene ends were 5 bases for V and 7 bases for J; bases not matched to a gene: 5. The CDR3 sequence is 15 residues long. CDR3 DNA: TGTGCCAGCAGCCATAGCGGGAGGAGAGCCAACGTCCTGACTTTC. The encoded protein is CASSHSGRRANVLTF.

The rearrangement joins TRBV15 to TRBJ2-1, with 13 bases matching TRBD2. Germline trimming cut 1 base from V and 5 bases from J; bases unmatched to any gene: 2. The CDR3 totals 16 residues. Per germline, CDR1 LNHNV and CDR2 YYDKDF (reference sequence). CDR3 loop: CATSRALAGGDNEQFF. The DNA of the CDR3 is TGTGCCACCAGCAGAGCACTAGCGGGGGGGGACAATGAGCAGTTCTTC.

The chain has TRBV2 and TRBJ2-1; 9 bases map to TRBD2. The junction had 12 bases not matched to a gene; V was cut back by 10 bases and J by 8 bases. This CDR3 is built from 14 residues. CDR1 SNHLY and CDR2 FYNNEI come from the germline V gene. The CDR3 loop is CATGRTSDRDEQFF. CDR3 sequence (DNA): TGTGCCACCGGGCGGACTAGCGATAGGGATGAGCAGTTCTTC.

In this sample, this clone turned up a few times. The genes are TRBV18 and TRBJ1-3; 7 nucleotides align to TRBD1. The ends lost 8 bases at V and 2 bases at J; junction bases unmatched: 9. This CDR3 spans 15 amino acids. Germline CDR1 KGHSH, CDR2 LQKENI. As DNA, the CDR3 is TGTGCCAGCACCTCAATCCAGGGGGCTGGAAACACCATATATTTT. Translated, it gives CASTSIQGAGNTIYF.

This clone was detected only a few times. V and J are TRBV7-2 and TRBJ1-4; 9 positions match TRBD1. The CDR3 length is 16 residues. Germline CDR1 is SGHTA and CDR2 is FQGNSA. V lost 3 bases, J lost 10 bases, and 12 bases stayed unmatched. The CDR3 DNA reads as TGTGCCAGCAGCTTGGCCACAGGGGGCGCCTTGAGAAAACTGTTTTTT. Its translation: CASSLATGGALRKLFF.

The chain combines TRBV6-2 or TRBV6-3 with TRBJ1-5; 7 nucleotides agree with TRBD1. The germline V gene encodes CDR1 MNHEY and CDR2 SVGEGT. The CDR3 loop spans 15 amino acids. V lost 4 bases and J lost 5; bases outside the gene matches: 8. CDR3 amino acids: CASSWRQGTHQPQHF. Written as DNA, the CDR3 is TGTGCCAGCAGTTGGCGACAGGGTACCCATCAGCCCCAGCATTTT.

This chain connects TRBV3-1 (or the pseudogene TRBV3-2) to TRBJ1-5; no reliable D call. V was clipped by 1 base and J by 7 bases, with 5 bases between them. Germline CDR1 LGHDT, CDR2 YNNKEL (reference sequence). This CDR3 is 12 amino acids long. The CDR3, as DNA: TGTGCCAGCAGCCAAGCGTCCCAGCCCCAGCATTTT. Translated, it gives CASSQASQPQHF.

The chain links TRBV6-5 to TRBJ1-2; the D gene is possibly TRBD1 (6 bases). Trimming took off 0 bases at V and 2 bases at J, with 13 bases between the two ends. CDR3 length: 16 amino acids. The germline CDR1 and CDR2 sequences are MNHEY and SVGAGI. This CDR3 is CASSYSGGRRNYGYTF. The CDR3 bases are TGTGCCAGCAGTTACTCAGGGGGAAGAAGGAACTATGGCTACACCTTC.

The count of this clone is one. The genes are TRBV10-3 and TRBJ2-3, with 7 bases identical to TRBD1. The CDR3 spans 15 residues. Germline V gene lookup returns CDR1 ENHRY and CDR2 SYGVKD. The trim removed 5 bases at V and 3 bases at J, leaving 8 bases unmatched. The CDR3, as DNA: TGTGCCATCAGTTCCCCACAGGGGAGTACAGATACGCAGTATTTT. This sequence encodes CAISSPQGSTDTQYF.

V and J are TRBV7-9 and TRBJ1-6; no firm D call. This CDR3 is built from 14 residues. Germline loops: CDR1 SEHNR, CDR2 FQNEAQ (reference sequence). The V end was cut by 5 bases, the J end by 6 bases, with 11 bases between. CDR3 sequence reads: CASSPGEFNSPLHF. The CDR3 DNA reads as TGTGCCAGCAGCCCCGGGGAGTTTAATTCACCCCTCCACTTT. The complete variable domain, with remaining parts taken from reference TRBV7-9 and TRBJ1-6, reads DTGVSQNPRHKITKRGQNVTFRCDPISEHNRLYWYRQTLGQGPEFLTYFQNEAQLEKSRLLSDRFSAERPKGSFSTLEIQRTEQGDSAMYLCASSPGEFNSPLHFGNGTRLTVT.

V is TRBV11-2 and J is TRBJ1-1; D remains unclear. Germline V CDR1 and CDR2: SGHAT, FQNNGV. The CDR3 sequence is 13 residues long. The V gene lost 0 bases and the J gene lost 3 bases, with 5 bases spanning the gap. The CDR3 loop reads CASSLESDTEAFF. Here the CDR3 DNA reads TGTGCCAGCAGCTTAGAATCCGACACTGAAGCTTTCTTT.